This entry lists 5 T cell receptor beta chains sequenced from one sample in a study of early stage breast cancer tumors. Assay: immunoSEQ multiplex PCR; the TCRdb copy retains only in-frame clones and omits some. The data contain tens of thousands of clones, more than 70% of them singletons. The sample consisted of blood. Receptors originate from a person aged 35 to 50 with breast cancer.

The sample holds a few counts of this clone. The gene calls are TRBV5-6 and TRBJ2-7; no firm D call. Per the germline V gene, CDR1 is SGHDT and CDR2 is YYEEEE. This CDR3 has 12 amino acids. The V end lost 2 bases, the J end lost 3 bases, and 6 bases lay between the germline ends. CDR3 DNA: TGTGCCAGCAGCTTTTCACACTACGAGCAGTACTTC. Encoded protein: CASSFSHYEQYF.

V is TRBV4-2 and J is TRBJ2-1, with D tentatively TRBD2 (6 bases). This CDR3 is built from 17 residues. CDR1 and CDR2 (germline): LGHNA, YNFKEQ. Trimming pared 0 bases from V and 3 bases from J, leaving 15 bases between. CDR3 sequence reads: CASSQDSSGSRYNEQFF. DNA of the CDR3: TGTGCCAGCAGCCAAGATAGTTCCGGGAGTCGCTACAATGAGCAGTTCTTC.

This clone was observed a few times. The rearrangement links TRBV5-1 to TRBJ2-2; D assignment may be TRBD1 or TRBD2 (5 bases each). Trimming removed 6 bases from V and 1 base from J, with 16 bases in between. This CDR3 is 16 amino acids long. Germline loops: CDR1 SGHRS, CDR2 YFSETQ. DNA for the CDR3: TGCGCCAGCACCGATCGAGGGACGGGGAACACCGGGGAGCTGTTTTTT. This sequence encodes CASTDRGTGNTGELFF.

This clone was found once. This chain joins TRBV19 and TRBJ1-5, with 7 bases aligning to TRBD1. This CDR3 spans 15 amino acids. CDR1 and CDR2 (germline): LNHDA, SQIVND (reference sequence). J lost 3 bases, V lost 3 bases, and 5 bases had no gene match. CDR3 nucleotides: TGTGCCAGTAGTATCTCAGGGGGGAACAATCAGCCCCAGCATTTT. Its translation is CASSISGGNNQPQHF.

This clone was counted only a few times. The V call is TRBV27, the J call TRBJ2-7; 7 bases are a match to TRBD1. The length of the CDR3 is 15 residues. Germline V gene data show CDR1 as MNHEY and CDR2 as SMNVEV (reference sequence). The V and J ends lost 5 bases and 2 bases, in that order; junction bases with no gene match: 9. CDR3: CASSPRRQGTYEQYF. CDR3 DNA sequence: TGTGCCAGCAGTCCCCGACGACAGGGTACCTACGAGCAGTACTTC.